The 28 T cell receptor beta chains listed next were all sequenced from one sample in a study of OX40 agonist ivuxolimab in advanced cancers. The repertoire was sequenced with immunoSEQ multiplex PCR; TCRdb's copy has only in-frame clones and lacks some. The data hold 94,000 or so clones, with about 85% observed a single time. This sample comprised CD4+ or CD8+ T cells sorted from blood, obtained in a trial of the OX40 agonist ivuxolimab. These TCRs come from an adult with an advanced solid tumor such as melanoma, head and neck, liver or kidney cancer.

This chain joins TRBV4-1 and TRBJ1-1, with D uncertain. The V and J ends lost 1 base and 5 bases respectively, with 11 bases between them. Germline CDR1 and CDR2: MGHRA and YSYEKL. This CDR3 spans 14 amino acids. The CDR3, as DNA: TGCGCCAGCAGCCAAGTTGGTGATAGGACTGAAGCTTTCTTT. Amino acid sequence: CASSQVGDRTEAFF.

The chain joins TRBV6-5 to TRBJ1-6, with D possibly being TRBD1 (6 bases). The V gene's germline CDR1 is MNHEY and CDR2 SVGAGI. V gave up 6 bases and J gave up 10 bases, with 16 bases separating them. The CDR3 is 14 amino acids. In DNA, the CDR3 is TGTGCCAGCAGCCCTACAGGGTATGGCTCACCCCTCCACTTT. It specifies CASSPTGYGSPLHF.

DNA for the CDR3: TGTGCCAGCAGCTTAGAAAGAGGGCAAGGAAACACCATATATTTT. This sequence encodes CASSLERGQGNTIYF. This chain connects TRBV7-2 to TRBJ1-3; D gene unclear. Germline CDR1 and CDR2: SGHTA and FQGNSA. Trimming pared 1 base from V and 4 bases from J, leaving 11 bases between. There are 15 residues in the CDR3.

This chain links TRBV11-2 with TRBJ2-7; D might be TRBD1 (6 bases). This CDR3 is 15 amino acids long. Trimming left V 5 bases short and J 5 bases short, with 19 bases between. Germline-derived CDR1 and CDR2 are SGHAT and FQNNGV. CDR3 sequence (DNA): TGTGCCAGCAGCCCCAGAGGGGACATACTCCACGAGCAGTACGTC. It codes for CASSPRGDILHEQYV.

J is TRBJ2-7 and V is TRBV7-9, with D hard to call. Per germline, CDR1 SEHNR and CDR2 FQNEAQ (reference sequence). The germline V and J ends were trimmed by 1 base and 5 bases, with 12 bases remaining between them. CDR3 length: 14 amino acids. The CDR3 DNA is TGTGCCAGCAGCTTAGATATGGACCCCCACGAGCAGTACGTC. Translation gives CASSLDMDPHEQYV.

This chain joins TRBV5-6 and TRBJ2-7; TRBD2 aligns across 7 bases. V shed 1 base and J 4 bases; nucleotides not matched to a gene: 2. The CDR3 sequence is 13 residues long. In germline, CDR1 is SGHDT, CDR2 YYEEEE. The CDR3 sequence is CASSLPGRYEQYF. The CDR3 nucleotides are TGTGCCAGCAGCTTGCCCGGGAGGTACGAGCAGTACTTC.

The chain uses TRBV5-1 and TRBJ1-3; D perhaps matches TRBD1 (6 bases). Per the germline V gene, CDR1 is SGHRS and CDR2 is YFSETQ. CDR3 size: 16 residues. With 0 bases removed from V and 4 bases from J, the gap between germline ends came to 14 bases. In DNA, the CDR3 is TGCGCCAGCAGCTTGGAGGCCAGGGGAACCGGAAACACCATATATTTT. As protein: CASSLEARGTGNTIYF.

The chain uses TRBV29-1 and TRBJ1-5; D gene uncertain. This CDR3 spans 14 amino acids. Per germline, CDR1 SQVTM and CDR2 ANQGSEA. With 4 bases removed from V and 7 bases from J, the gap between germline ends came to 17 bases. For the CDR3, the DNA is TGCAGCGTTGCATCCGGGAACTCGGGGCAGCCCCAGCATTTT. Its translation is CSVASGNSGQPQHF.

A single count supports this clone. CDR3 DNA: TGCGCCAGCAGACAGGGGGGATCCACAGATACGCAGTATTTT. This codes for CASRQGGSTDTQYF. This rearrangement joins TRBV5-1 to TRBJ2-3; 8 bases align to TRBD1. This CDR3 contains 14 residues. J lost 2 bases, V lost 5 bases, and 4 bases had no gene match. The germline CDR1 and CDR2 sequences are SGHRS and YFSETQ.

The V gene is TRBV14, the J gene TRBJ1-3; the D is unclear. The ends were cut back, 2 bases at V and 0 bases at J, with 14 bases in the middle. The CDR3 consists of 17 residues. Germline-derived CDR1 and CDR2 are SGHDN and FVKESK. CDR3 sequence: CASSQYGLKTSGNTIYF. The CDR3 DNA follows: TGTGCCAGCAGCCAATACGGACTGAAGACCTCTGGAAACACCATATATTTT. Full variable domain (missing parts from reference TRBV14 and TRBJ1-3): EAGVTQFPSHSVIEKGQTVTLRCDPISGHDNLYWYRRVMGKEIKFLLHFVKESKQDESGMPNNRFLAERTGGTYSTLKVQPAELEDSGVYFCASSQYGLKTSGNTIYFGEGSWLTVV.

The CDR3 nucleotides read TGTGCCAGCAGCCCCTACGGACAGGGGGCGGGTAATGAGCAGTTCTTC. It translates to CASSPYGQGAGNEQFF. The chain carries TRBV5-4 and TRBJ2-1; 11 bases fit TRBD1. Trimming at V came to 4 bases and at J to 7 bases, leaving 10 bases not matched to a gene. The CDR3 spans 16 residues. The V gene's germline CDR1 is SGHNT and CDR2 YYREEE (reference sequence).

V gene TRBV25-1 combines with J gene TRBJ1-2; D might be TRBD1 (5 bases). Germline V CDR1 and CDR2: MGHDK, SYGVNS. This CDR3 is 14 amino acids long. Trimming left V 3 bases short and J 0 bases short, with 8 bases between. The CDR3 loop is CASSETEPNYGYTF. In DNA form, the CDR3 reads TGTGCCAGCAGTGAGACAGAACCTAACTATGGCTACACCTTC.

Comments on this clone: Mismatch with germline at one junction end may stem from a read error. The chain has TRBV5-4 and TRBJ2-6, with unresolved D. The CDR3 has 16 residues. Germline V lookup: CDR1 SGHNT, CDR2 YYREEE (reference sequence). The CDR3 region has the DNA TGCGCCAGCAGCCAAGTGGCGAACTCTGGGGCCAACGTCCTGACTTTC. This codes for CASSQVANSGANVLTF. Based on the CDR3 plus reference TRBV5-4 and TRBJ2-6, the full variable domain is ETGVTQSPTHLIKTRGQQVTLRCSSQSGHNTVSWYQQALGQGPQFIFQYYREEENGRGNFPPRFSGLQFPNYSSELNVNALELDDSALYLCASSQVANSGANVLTFGAGSRLTVL.

The rearrangement joins TRBV28 to TRBJ1-5; no clear D gene. Germline V lookup: CDR1 MDHEN, CDR2 SYDVKM. The CDR3 spans 14 residues. V lost 0 bases to trimming and J lost 7 bases, with 10 bases between them. The DNA for the CDR3 is TGTGCCAGCAGTTTATGGGGGTCGGGGCAGCCCCAGCATTTT. This gives the protein CASSLWGSGQPQHF.

The genes are TRBV30 and TRBJ1-5, with D tentatively TRBD1 (5 bases). CDR1 GTSNPN and CDR2 SVGIG come from the germline V gene (reference sequence). The CDR3 is 16 amino acids. V gave up 3 bases and J gave up 6 bases, with 21 bases separating them. The CDR3 DNA sequence: TGTGCCTGGAGCGCCCAATGGCAGGGAGGGATTCAGCCCCAGCATTTT. It codes for CAWSAQWQGGIQPQHF.

The chain joins TRBV19 to TRBJ2-7, with D possibly being TRBD1 (6 bases). The CDR3 runs 14 residues. With 6 bases removed from V and 4 bases from J, the gap between germline ends came to 16 bases. Germline CDR1 and CDR2: LNHDA and SQIVND (reference sequence). CDR3 nucleotide sequence: TGTGCCAGTAGCAAGCCGGGACAACTGTACGAGCAGTACTTC. Translated: CASSKPGQLYEQYF. Supplemented by reference TRBV19 and TRBJ2-7, the full variable domain reads DGGITQSPKYLFRKEGQNVTLSCEQNLNHDAMYWYRQDPGQGLRLIYYSQIVNDFQKGDIAEGYSVSREKKESFPLTVTSAQKNPTAFYLCASSKPGQLYEQYFGPGTRLTVT.

This clone showed up just a few times. The chain carries TRBV18 and TRBJ1-1, with D possibly being TRBD1 (5 bases). The V end was cut by 4 bases, the J end by 7 bases, with 13 bases between. The CDR3 loop spans 13 amino acids. Germline CDR1 KGHSH, CDR2 LQKENI. This CDR3 is CASSREGLVEAFF. The CDR3 DNA is TGTGCCAGCTCACGAGAGGGGCTTGTTGAAGCTTTCTTT.

This clone was seen only a few times. V and J are TRBV2 and TRBJ1-4; 7 positions match TRBD1. Germline lookup yields CDR1 SNHLY and CDR2 FYNNEI. The CDR3 is 16 residues long. Trimming cost V 2 bases and J 8 bases; bases outside gene matches: 11. CDR3 bases: TGTGCCAGCAGTGAAAGGCGGCGGACAGGTCGAGAAAAACTGTTTTTT. Its protein is CASSERRRTGREKLFF.

This clone is a singleton in its sample. The rearrangement uses TRBV30 and TRBJ2-7; 8 nucleotides match TRBD1. The CDR3 runs 14 residues. Unmatched junction bases numbered 2, after V lost 1 base and J lost 0 bases. Germline CDR1 and CDR2: GTSNPN and SVGIG (reference sequence). CDR3 in DNA: TGTGCCTGGAGTGCAGGGGGCTTCTCCTACGAGCAGTACTTC. Encoded protein: CAWSAGGFSYEQYF. The whole variable domain, remainder taken from reference TRBV30 and TRBJ2-7, is SQTIHQWPATLVQPVGSPLSLECTVEGTSNPNLYWYRQAAGRGLQLLFYSVGIGQISSEVPQNLSASRPQDRQFILSSKKLLLSDSGFYLCAWSAGGFSYEQYFGPGTRLTVT.

This clone appeared a few times. J is TRBJ2-3 and V is TRBV19, with D possibly matching TRBD2 (5 bases). This CDR3 has 13 residues. Germline loops: CDR1 LNHDA, CDR2 SQIVND (reference sequence). The V gene lost 7 bases and the J gene lost 3 bases, with 11 bases spanning the gap. The CDR3 protein is CASTFRGTDTQYF. CDR3 DNA sequence: TGTGCCAGTACGTTTCGGGGTACAGATACGCAGTATTTT.

The chain combines TRBV4-3 with TRBJ2-1; 10 bases match TRBD1. Trimming took 4 bases from V and 3 from J; bases not matched to a gene: 6. Germline V gene data show CDR1 as LGHNA and CDR2 as YSLEER. The CDR3 consists of 16 residues. CDR3 in DNA: TGCGCCAGCAGCCGGAAGGACAGGGGGAACTACAATGAGCAGTTCTTC. Translated, it gives CASSRKDRGNYNEQFF.

The genes are TRBV27 and TRBJ2-1; 8 positions match TRBD2. The trim removed 3 bases at V and 8 bases at J, leaving 6 bases unmatched. This CDR3 comprises 14 residues. The germline gives CDR1 MNHEY, CDR2 SMNVEV (reference sequence). CDR3 protein: CASSLNGGADEQFF. CDR3 nucleotides: TGTGCCAGCAGTTTGAACGGGGGGGCGGATGAGCAGTTCTTC.

The rearrangement links TRBV7-2 to TRBJ2-1; perhaps TRBD2 as D (5 bases). This CDR3 comprises 15 residues. Germline V gene sequence: CDR1 SGHTA, CDR2 FQGNSA. The ends were cut back, 5 bases at V and 4 bases at J, with 15 bases in the middle. The CDR3 sequence: CASSPAGGRYNEQFF. The CDR3 DNA reads as TGTGCCAGCAGCCCGGCGGGCGGGCGGTACAATGAGCAGTTCTTC.

This chain connects TRBV5-1 to TRBJ1-2; tentative D call: TRBD1 (5 bases). The CDR3 sequence is 13 residues long. CDR1 and CDR2 (germline): SGHRS, YFSETQ. V was cut by 8 bases and J by 7 bases, with 18 bases left in between. Written as DNA, the CDR3 is TGCGCCAGTACTTACCCAGGGTCAGCTGGCTACACCTTC. It yields the protein CASTYPGSAGYTF.

The chain couples TRBV29-1 to TRBJ2-7, with D tentatively TRBD2 (5 bases). Trimming removed 3 bases at V and 2 bases at J, with 11 bases between. This CDR3 has 13 residues. The germline CDR1 and CDR2 sequences are SQVTM and ANQGSEA. DNA of the CDR3: TGCAGCGTTGACGAGGGCGCGCCCTACGAGCAGTACTTC. Translated, it gives CSVDEGAPYEQYF.

The chain joins TRBV7-9 to TRBJ2-6; TRBD1 is a possible D gene (6 bases). V was trimmed by 7 bases and J by 6 bases, leaving 16 bases between them. Germline CDR1 and CDR2: SEHNR and FQNEAQ (reference sequence). The length of the CDR3 is 15 residues. CDR3 sequence reads: CASTLFRDTANVLTF. The DNA for the CDR3 is TGTGCCAGCACCCTTTTTAGGGACACGGCCAACGTCCTGACTTTC.

J is TRBJ2-5 and V is TRBV9, with 7 bases identical to TRBD2. Germline V gives CDR1 SGDLS, CDR2 YYNGEE. The CDR3 covers 13 residues. Unmatched junction bases numbered 0, after V lost 0 bases and J lost 4 bases. The CDR3 coding sequence is TGTGCCAGCAGCGTAGCGGGGGGAGAGACCCAGTACTTC. Its protein is CASSVAGGETQYF.

The rearrangement joins TRBV11-3 to TRBJ1-2, with TRBD1 matching 7 bases. Germline V gives CDR1 SGHNT, CDR2 YENEEA. This CDR3 region has 14 residues. V lost 4 bases, J lost 2 bases, and 4 bases stayed unmatched. CDR3 bases: TGTGCCAGCAGCTGTAGGACAGGAAACTATGGCTACACCTTC. Amino acids: CASSCRTGNYGYTF.